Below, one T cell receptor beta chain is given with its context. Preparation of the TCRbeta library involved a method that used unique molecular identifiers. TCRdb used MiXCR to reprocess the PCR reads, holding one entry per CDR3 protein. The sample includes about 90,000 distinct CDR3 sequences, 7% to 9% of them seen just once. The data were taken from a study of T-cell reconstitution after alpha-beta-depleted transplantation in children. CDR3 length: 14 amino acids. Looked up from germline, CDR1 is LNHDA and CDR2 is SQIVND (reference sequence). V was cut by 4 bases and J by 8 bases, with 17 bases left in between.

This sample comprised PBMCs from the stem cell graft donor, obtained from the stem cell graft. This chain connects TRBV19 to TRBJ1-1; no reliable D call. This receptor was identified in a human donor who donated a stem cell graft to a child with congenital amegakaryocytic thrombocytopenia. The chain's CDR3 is CASSNFREGSEAFF. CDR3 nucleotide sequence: TGTGCCAGTAGTAACTTTCGTGAAGGGTCCGAAGCTTTCTTT.